One and the same sample provided the 17 T cell receptor beta chains below, sequenced in a study of control samples from healthy donors and cancer patients. Only in-frame clones appear in the TCRdb table, and some are missing; sequencing was by immunoSEQ multiplex PCR. The table lists tens of thousands of clones, around nine tenths of them singletons. The sequenced sample consisted of PBMCs. These receptors were taken from a man aged 25 to 40 with colorectal cancer.

This chain links TRBV3-1 (or the pseudogene TRBV3-2) with TRBJ1-2; D might be TRBD1 (5 bases). The length of the CDR3 is 13 residues. The V end lost 4 bases, the J end lost 4 bases, and 10 bases lay between the germline ends. Germline V gene lookup returns CDR1 LGHDT and CDR2 YNNKEL (reference sequence). For the CDR3, the DNA is TGTGCCAGCAGCCGCCAGGGTCGCTATGGCTACACCTTC. Amino acids: CASSRQGRYGYTF.

The chain uses TRBV6-2 or TRBV6-3 and TRBJ2-7; TRBD1 agrees at 8 bases. CDR3 size: 14 residues. The V and J ends lost 5 bases and 7 bases, in that order; junction bases with no gene match: 10. The V gene's germline CDR1 is MNHEY and CDR2 SVGEGT. CDR3 region: CASSITGQGKEQYF. The CDR3 region has the DNA TGTGCCAGCAGTATCACAGGACAGGGAAAAGAGCAGTACTTC.

The chain is built from TRBV6-2 or TRBV6-3 and TRBJ1-1, with TRBD1 matching 9 bases. The CDR3 has 17 amino acids. J gave up 4 bases and V 7 bases, and 16 bases lay outside the gene matches. Germline CDR1 and CDR2: MNHEY and SVGEGT. CDR3 DNA sequence: TGTGCCAGCATATACTCCCGGGACAGGGCAATGGGCACTGAAGCTTTCTTT. Translating it yields CASIYSRDRAMGTEAFF.

V gene TRBV3-1 (or the pseudogene TRBV3-2) combines with J gene TRBJ2-7, with 7 positions matching TRBD2. V trimming: 1 base; J trimming: 7 bases; junction bases outside the gene matches: 1. The germline V gene encodes CDR1 LGHDT and CDR2 YNNKEL (reference sequence). This CDR3 has 12 residues. Written as DNA, the CDR3 is TGTGCCAGCAGCCAAGGGGAGGGAGAGCAGTACTTC. Encoded protein: CASSQGEGEQYF.

The V and J genes are TRBV19 and TRBJ1-5; D remains unclear. This CDR3 is built from 14 residues. With 3 bases removed from V and 3 bases from J, the gap between germline ends came to 9 bases. Germline CDR1 is LNHDA and CDR2 is SQIVND (reference sequence). The CDR3, as DNA: TGTGCCAGTAGTATGGGCCTCCTCAATCAGCCCCAGCATTTT. Amino acid sequence: CASSMGLLNQPQHF.

The chain uses TRBV7-2 and TRBJ2-4; D gene unclear. Germline values: CDR1 SGHTA, CDR2 FQGNSA. This CDR3 has 14 residues. V was shortened by 1 base and J by 6 bases, with 10 bases between the two germline ends. This chain's CDR3 is CASSLESAPNIQYF. CDR3 DNA sequence: TGTGCCAGCAGCTTAGAGTCAGCTCCAAACATTCAGTACTTC. The full variable domain, completed using reference TRBV7-2 and TRBJ2-4, is GAGVSQSPSNKVTEKGKDVELRCDPISGHTALYWYRQSLGQGLEFLIYFQGNSAPDKSGLPSDRFSAERTGGSVSTLTIQRTQQEDSAVYLCASSLESAPNIQYFGAGTRLSVL.

This chain joins TRBV15 and TRBJ2-5; the D gene is possibly TRBD2 (6 bases). Between the trimmed V and J ends, which lost 5 bases and 5 bases, there was a span of 21 bases. CDR1 is LNHNV, CDR2 YYDKDF, per germline (reference sequence). The CDR3 extends over 16 amino acids. The chain's CDR3 is CATSPTGESLRETQYF. Written as DNA, the CDR3 is TGTGCCACCAGCCCGACGGGGGAGAGCTTACGGGAGACCCAGTACTTC. The variable domain in full, with the rest retrieved from reference TRBV15 and TRBJ2-5, is DAMVIQNPRYQVTQFGKPVTLSCSQTLNHNVMYWYQQKSSQAPKLLFHYYDKDFNNEADTPDNFQSRRPNTSFCFLDIRSPGLGDTAMYLCATSPTGESLRETQYFGPGTRLLVL.

V is TRBV7-2 and J is TRBJ2-2; tentatively, D is TRBD1 (6 bases). V lost 7 bases and J lost 6, with 15 bases in between. In germline, CDR1 is SGHTA, CDR2 FQGNSA. This CDR3 comprises 14 residues. DNA of the CDR3: TGTGCCAGCACCTCCAGGGGATTAGCCGGGGAGCTGTTTTTT. It encodes CASTSRGLAGELFF.

This rearrangement joins TRBV5-1 to TRBJ2-6; 10 nucleotides match TRBD1. Trimming removed 0 bases from V and 4 bases from J; junction bases left unmatched: 10. The CDR3 totals 19 residues. CDR1 is SGHRS, CDR2 YFSETQ, per germline. CDR3 nucleotides: TGCGCCAGCAGCTTGGTCGGGACAGGGGCCGCGGGAGGGGCCAACGTCCTGACTTTC. This codes for CASSLVGTGAAGGANVLTF.

The CDR3 DNA sequence: TGTGCCAGCAGCTTCGCAGACGGAGAGCAGTACTTC. It specifies CASSFADGEQYF. The gene calls are TRBV5-4 and TRBJ2-7; D unresolved. With 2 bases removed from V and 7 bases from J, the gap between germline ends came to 10 bases. Germline assignment: CDR1 SGHNT and CDR2 YYREEE (reference sequence). This CDR3 contains 12 residues.

This clone turned up a few times. The chain joins TRBV3-1 (or the pseudogene TRBV3-2) to TRBJ1-1, with D possibly matching TRBD1 (5 bases). The CDR3 sequence is 14 residues long. In germline, CDR1 is LGHDT, CDR2 YNNKEL (reference sequence). Trimming pared 6 bases from V and 5 bases from J, leaving 16 bases between. CDR3 bases: TGTGCCAGCAGTCCAGTGCAGGGCGGAACTGAAGCTTTCTTT. Translating it yields CASSPVQGGTEAFF.

V gene TRBV6-2 or TRBV6-3 combines with J gene TRBJ1-2; no clear D. The CDR3 has 12 amino acids. Germline assignment: CDR1 MNHEY and CDR2 SVGEGT. V lost 0 bases, J lost 8 bases, and 7 bases lay in between. As DNA, the CDR3 is TGTGCCAGCAGTTACTCGAGGTGGGGCTACACCTTC. It is translated as CASSYSRWGYTF.

This chain links TRBV27 with TRBJ2-1, with D hard to call. Germline assignment: CDR1 MNHEY and CDR2 SMNVEV (reference sequence). The V gene lost 6 bases and the J gene lost 9 bases, with 15 bases spanning the gap. There are 13 residues in the CDR3. The CDR3 DNA reads as TGTGCCAGCAGCTATGCCAGTATGGGTGAGCAGTTCTTC. Translating it yields CASSYASMGEQFF.

The rearrangement uses TRBV27 and TRBJ1-5; D might be TRBD1 (6 bases). Germline V lookup: CDR1 MNHEY, CDR2 SMNVEV (reference sequence). V dropped 6 bases and J dropped 7 bases, with 13 bases sitting between them. This CDR3 comprises 13 residues. The CDR3 protein is CASRQGEAQPQHF. CDR3 coding DNA: TGTGCCAGCAGACAGGGAGAGGCCCAGCCCCAGCATTTT.

The CDR3 sequence is CASSADRVRGSPLHF. As DNA, the CDR3 is TGTGCCAGTAGTGCTGACAGGGTCCGGGGTTCACCCCTCCACTTT. The chain combines TRBV19 with TRBJ1-6; 7 nucleotides agree with TRBD1. J gave up 9 bases and V 5 bases, and 10 bases lay outside the gene matches. Per germline, CDR1 LNHDA and CDR2 SQIVND (reference sequence). The CDR3 sequence is 15 residues long. The complete variable domain, with remaining parts taken from reference TRBV19 and TRBJ1-6, reads DGGITQSPKYLFRKEGQNVTLSCEQNLNHDAMYWYRQDPGQGLRLIYYSQIVNDFQKGDIAEGYSVSREKKESFPLTVTSAQKNPTAFYLCASSADRVRGSPLHFGNGTRLTVT.

The chain combines TRBV5-1 with TRBJ2-5; D gene ambiguous. The CDR3 runs 13 residues. Germline assignment: CDR1 SGHRS and CDR2 YFSETQ. V was pared by 4 bases and J by 4 bases, with 11 bases between. The CDR3 loop is CASSTLYRETQYF. For the CDR3, the DNA is TGCGCCAGCAGCACCCTGTATCGAGAGACCCAGTACTTC.

The rearrangement joins TRBV7-2 to TRBJ2-7; 16 bases align to TRBD2. With V trimmed by 4 bases and J by 5 bases, 5 bases remained unmatched. The CDR3 contains 16 residues. In germline, CDR1 is SGHTA, CDR2 FQGNSA. CDR3 DNA sequence: TGTGCCAGCAGCTCGGGACTAGCGGGGGGGCCGCACGAGCAGTACTTC. Its protein product is CASSSGLAGGPHEQYF.